This T cell receptor beta chain was found in a study of T cell changes during pregnancy in multiple sclerosis. Using immunoSEQ multiplex PCR, the repertoire was profiled, and TCRdb retains in-frame clones only, with some absent. The sample holds more than 25,000 clones, more than 80% seen once. This CDR3 has 14 residues. Losses at the gene ends were 6 bases for V and 9 bases for J; bases not matched to a gene: 9. Per the germline V gene, CDR1 is KGHSH and CDR2 is LQKENI. This receptor was identified in a female donor with multiple sclerosis, enrolled in a pregnancy study. This chain joins TRBV18 and TRBJ1-5, with 9 bases fitting TRBD1. The source material was CD4+ T cells from peripheral blood mononuclear cells, sampled in the first trimester of pregnancy. Here the CDR3 reads CASSPDRGRGPQHF. CDR3 coding DNA: TGTGCCAGCTCGCCGGACAGGGGAAGAGGGCCCCAGCATTTT.